This T cell receptor beta chain was sequenced in a study of control samples from healthy donors and cancer patients. V lost 5 bases, J lost 5 bases, and 11 bases stayed unmatched. CDR3 length equals 16 residues. The germline CDR1 and CDR2 sequences are SEHNR and FQNEAQ (reference sequence). Produced via immunoSEQ multiplex PCR; TCRdb's table is partial and in-frame only. The repertoire holds 98,000 or so clones, around three quarters seen once, with roughly a tenth in the top ten. The clonotype comes from a woman younger than 45 in good health. This chain links TRBV7-9 with TRBJ2-2; TRBD2 matches 7 bases. The sample was blood. Here the CDR3 DNA reads TGTGCCAGCAGCGAACCAACCGGGACTACAACCGGGGAGCTGTTTTTT. This encodes CASSEPTGTTTGELFF.